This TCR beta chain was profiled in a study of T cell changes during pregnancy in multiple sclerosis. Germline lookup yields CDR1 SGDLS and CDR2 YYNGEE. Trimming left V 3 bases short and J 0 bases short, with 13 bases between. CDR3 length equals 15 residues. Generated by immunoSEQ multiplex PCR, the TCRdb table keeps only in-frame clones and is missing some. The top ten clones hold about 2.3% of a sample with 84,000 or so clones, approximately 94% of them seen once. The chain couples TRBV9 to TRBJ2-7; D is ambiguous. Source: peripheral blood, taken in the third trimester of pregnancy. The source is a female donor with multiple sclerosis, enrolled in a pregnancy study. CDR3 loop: CASSASGASSYEQYF. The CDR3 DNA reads TGTGCCAGCAGCGCGTCGGGTGCGAGCTCCTACGAGCAGTACTTC.